This TCR beta chain came from a study of T cells in tumors after PD-1 blockade. Some clones are missing from TCRdb's copy, which holds only in-frame ones; the method was immunoSEQ multiplex PCR. The table includes about 63,000 clones, around two thirds detected once. The CDR3 has 20 residues. CDR1 and CDR2 (germline): SGHVS, FQNEAQ. V gave up 1 base and J gave up 8 bases; unmatched junction bases: 16. This chain uses TRBV7-8 with TRBJ2-1; TRBD2 aligns across 14 bases. The receptor comes from a human donor with basal cell carcinoma. The sequencing used PBMCs, collected after anti-PD-1 treatment. As DNA, the CDR3 is TGTGCCAGCAGCTTAGGCGCCGGACTAGCGGGGGGCCATGAGAGGCATGAGCAGTTCTTC. Its protein product is CASSLGAGLAGGHERHEQFF.